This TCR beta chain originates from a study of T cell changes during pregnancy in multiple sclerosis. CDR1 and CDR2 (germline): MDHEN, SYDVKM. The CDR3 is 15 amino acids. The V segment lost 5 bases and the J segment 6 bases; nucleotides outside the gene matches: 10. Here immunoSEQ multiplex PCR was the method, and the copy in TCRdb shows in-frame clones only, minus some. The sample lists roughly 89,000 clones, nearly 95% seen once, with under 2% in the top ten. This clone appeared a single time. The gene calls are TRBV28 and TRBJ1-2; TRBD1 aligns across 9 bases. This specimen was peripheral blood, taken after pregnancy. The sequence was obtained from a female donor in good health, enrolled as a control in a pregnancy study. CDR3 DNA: TGTGCCAGCAGTCCAACCTACAGGGGGCCTGATGGCTACACCTTC. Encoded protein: CASSPTYRGPDGYTF.